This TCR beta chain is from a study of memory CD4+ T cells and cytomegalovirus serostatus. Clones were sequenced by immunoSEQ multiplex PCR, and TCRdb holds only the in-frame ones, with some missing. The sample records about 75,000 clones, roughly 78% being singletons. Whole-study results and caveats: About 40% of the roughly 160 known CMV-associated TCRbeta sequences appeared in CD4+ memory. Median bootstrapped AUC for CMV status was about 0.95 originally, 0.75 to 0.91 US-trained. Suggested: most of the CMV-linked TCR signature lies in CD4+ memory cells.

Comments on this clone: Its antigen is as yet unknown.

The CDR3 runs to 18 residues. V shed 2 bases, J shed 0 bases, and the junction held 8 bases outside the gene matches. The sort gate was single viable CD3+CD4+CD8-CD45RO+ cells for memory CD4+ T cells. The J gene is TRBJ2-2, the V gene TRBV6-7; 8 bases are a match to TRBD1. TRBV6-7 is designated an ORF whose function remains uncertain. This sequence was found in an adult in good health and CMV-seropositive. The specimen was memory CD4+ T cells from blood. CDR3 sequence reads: CASSYPRGRGTNTGELFF. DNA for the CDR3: TGTGCCAGCAGTTACCCCAGGGGGCGCGGGACGAACACCGGGGAGCTGTTTTTT.